The 24 T cell receptor beta chains below come from one sample, sequenced in a study of blood T cell repertoires in COVID-19. Sequencing was performed with immunoSEQ multiplex PCR; in TCRdb, only in-frame clones are kept and a portion is missing. The sample yields under 250,000 clones, 83% seen once. The sequencing input was PBMCs or T cells enriched from blood (not recorded which). The receptors stem from a woman between 35 and 50 years old who had been exposed to COVID-19.

The genes are TRBV11-3 and TRBJ2-7; TRBD2 aligns across 11 bases. Unmatched junction bases numbered 4, after V lost 1 base and J lost 2 bases. CDR3 size: 16 residues. Germline-derived CDR1 and CDR2 are SGHNT and YENEEA. This chain's CDR3 is CASSLGLAGGTYEQYF. Here the CDR3 DNA reads TGTGCCAGCAGCTTAGGCCTAGCGGGGGGTACCTACGAGCAGTACTTC.

The rearrangement uses TRBV7-9 and TRBJ2-3; 9 positions match TRBD2. The CDR3 totals 17 residues. With 5 bases clipped from V and 0 bases from J, the junction kept 9 bases outside the gene matches. CDR1 is SEHNR, CDR2 FQNEAQ, per germline (reference sequence). CDR3 DNA: TGTGCCAGCAGCCCATTCCCGGGACTAGCTAGCACAGATACGCAGTATTTT. It yields the protein CASSPFPGLASTDTQYF.

The chain uses TRBV2 and TRBJ1-1; D is unclear. This CDR3 has 14 amino acids. V dropped 2 bases and J dropped 1 base, with 8 bases sitting between them. The V gene's germline CDR1 is SNHLY and CDR2 FYNNEI. CDR3 loop: CASSETRKNTEAFF. The DNA of the CDR3 is TGTGCCAGCAGTGAAACAAGAAAGAACACTGAAGCTTTCTTT.

The chain has TRBV12-3 or TRBV12-4 and TRBJ1-2; weak D call: TRBD1 (6 bases). The CDR3 is 13 amino acids. V was cut by 6 bases and J by 6 bases, with 14 bases left in between. CDR3 amino acids: CASSRGGEDGYTF. Written as DNA, the CDR3 is TGTGCCAGCAGCCGCGGGGGCGAGGATGGCTACACCTTC.

J is TRBJ1-6 and V is TRBV6-5, with D possibly TRBD1 on 6 matching bases. CDR1 MNHEY and CDR2 SVGAGI come from the germline V gene. The CDR3 has 14 amino acids. V was pared by 6 bases and J by 9 bases, with 15 bases between. The CDR3 nucleotides are TGTGCCAGCAGAACCGAAGGACAGCCTTCACCCCTCCACTTT. Translating gives CASRTEGQPSPLHF.

The rearrangement uses TRBV19 and TRBJ1-1; 9 positions match TRBD1. V shed 5 bases, J shed 8 bases, and the junction held 9 bases outside the gene matches. Germline CDR1 LNHDA, CDR2 SQIVND (reference sequence). CDR3 length equals 14 residues. The CDR3 reads CASSATGGVIEAFF. For the CDR3, the DNA is TGTGCCAGTAGTGCGACAGGGGGGGTTATAGAAGCTTTCTTT.

Only one count was recorded for this clone. The rearrangement uses TRBV10-3 and TRBJ1-2; 10 positions agree with TRBD1. The V segment lost 6 bases and the J segment 5 bases; nucleotides outside the gene matches: 3. CDR3 length: 13 residues. Germline CDR1 reads ENHRY; CDR2 reads SYGVKD. The CDR3 nucleotides read TGTGCCATCAGCCGGGACAGGGGTTATGGCTACACCTTC. The encoded protein is CAISRDRGYGYTF.

This clone was observed once. V and J are TRBV27 and TRBJ2-7; tentatively, D is TRBD2 (5 bases). This CDR3 has 14 residues. Trimming took 3 bases from V and 2 from J, leaving 11 bases between them. The germline CDR1 and CDR2 sequences are MNHEY and SMNVEV (reference sequence). The DNA for the CDR3 is TGTGCCAGCAGTTTGGTTGAGGGTCCCTACGAGCAGTACTTC. Its translation: CASSLVEGPYEQYF.

This CDR3 reads CASSKVMDRANTEAFF. The CDR3 nucleotides are TGTGCCAGCAGCAAAGTAATGGACAGGGCGAACACTGAAGCTTTCTTT. The rearrangement joins TRBV21-1 to TRBJ1-1; the DNA was not compared with TRBD1, the D call given in the table. TRBV21-1 is a pseudogene locus. The CDR3 spans 16 residues.

This clone was recorded a few times. The final CDR3 position lacks the conserved phenylalanine or tryptophan, pointing to a likely read error. The DNA is left out, because the CDR3 cannot be placed on it with certainty; the CDR3 is given as TCRdb lists it. CDR3 in amino acids: CASRGGSLPLVT. This chain connects TRBV28 to TRBJ1-1. The CDR3 contains 12 residues when both ends are counted. Germline V lookup: CDR1 MDHEN, CDR2 SYDVKM.

This clone turned up a few times. The chain is built from TRBV28 and TRBJ1-2, with 12 bases matching TRBD1. There are 19 residues in the CDR3. Per germline, CDR1 MDHEN and CDR2 SYDVKM. J was trimmed by 0 bases and V by 3 bases; bases with no gene match: 11. This chain's CDR3 is CASSLEGLGTGGPNYGYTF. The CDR3 DNA is TGTGCCAGCAGTTTGGAGGGTTTGGGGACAGGGGGCCCTAACTATGGCTACACCTTC.

The chain combines TRBV7-2 with TRBJ1-4; 9 nucleotides align to TRBD1. This CDR3 spans 16 amino acids. The germline V gene encodes CDR1 SGHTA and CDR2 FQGNSA. Trimming cost V 5 bases and J 2 bases; bases outside gene matches: 6. CDR3 in amino acids: CASSKQGALTNEKLFF. CDR3 DNA sequence: TGTGCCAGCAGCAAACAGGGGGCTCTGACTAATGAAAAACTGTTTTTT.

This clone occurred a few times. The chain uses TRBV7-2 and TRBJ1-6, with a tentative D call TRBD1 (5 bases). CDR1 and CDR2 from the germline V gene are SGHTA and FQGNSA. The CDR3 length is 17 residues. V dropped 1 base and J dropped 2 bases, with 12 bases sitting between them. The CDR3 DNA reads TGTGCCAGCAGCTTAGGGGCGAGACAGCCCTATAATTCACCCCTCCACTTT. This translates into CASSLGARQPYNSPLHF.

This clone was recorded only once. The CDR3 loop reads CASSASWLNTGELFF. The CDR3 DNA follows: TGTGCCAGCAGTGCTTCCTGGCTGAACACCGGGGAGCTGTTTTTT. The genes are TRBV2 and TRBJ2-2; D gene uncertain. The germline V and J ends were trimmed by 4 bases and 1 base, with 10 bases remaining between them. This CDR3 has 15 amino acids. The germline V gene has CDR1 SNHLY and CDR2 FYNNEI.

This chain uses TRBV6-4 with TRBJ1-4; 12 bases fit TRBD1. Germline CDR1 is MRHNA and CDR2 is SNTAGT. CDR3 length: 17 residues. J gave up 2 bases and V 8 bases, and 9 bases lay outside the gene matches. CDR3 in DNA: TGTGCCAGCTGCAGCCGGGACAGGGGGCATACTAATGAAAAACTGTTTTTT. As protein: CASCSRDRGHTNEKLFF.

V and J are TRBV6-5 and TRBJ1-5, with 8 bases lining up with TRBD1. Germline V lookup: CDR1 MNHEY, CDR2 SVGAGI. V gave up 6 bases and J gave up 1 base; unmatched junction bases: 2. The CDR3 has 14 residues. The chain's CDR3 is CASSDRGSNQPQHF. The DNA of the CDR3 is TGTGCCAGCAGCGACAGGGGCAGCAATCAGCCCCAGCATTTT.

This chain uses TRBV27 with TRBJ2-2, with TRBD2 matching over 8 bases. This CDR3 is built from 15 residues. Per germline, CDR1 MNHEY and CDR2 SMNVEV (reference sequence). Losses at the gene ends were 2 bases for V and 4 bases for J; bases not matched to a gene: 3. The CDR3 nucleotides are TGTGCCAGCAGTTTACGGGGGGGCAGCACCGGGGAGCTGTTTTTT. Translation gives CASSLRGGSTGELFF.

The rearrangement uses TRBV5-1 and TRBJ1-6; D remains ambiguous. CDR3 length equals 15 residues. CDR1 and CDR2 from the germline V gene are SGHRS and YFSETQ. Trimming left V 4 bases short and J 5 bases short, with 13 bases between. The CDR3, as DNA: TGCGCCAGCAGCACCCTGGACGGGAATAATTCACCCCTCCACTTT. Amino acids: CASSTLDGNNSPLHF.

This sequence joins TRBV7-9 and TRBJ2-3, with a weak D call TRBD1 (5 bases). The CDR3 extends over 15 amino acids. Trimming cost V 2 bases and J 0 bases, with 9 bases left between them. Germline V gives CDR1 SEHNR, CDR2 FQNEAQ (reference sequence). CDR3 amino acids: CASSLTGASTDTQYF. In nucleotides, the CDR3 is TGTGCCAGCAGCTTAACTGGGGCGAGCACAGATACGCAGTATTTT.

This chain joins TRBV27 and TRBJ1-2, with D uncertain. CDR1 is MNHEY, CDR2 SMNVEV, per germline (reference sequence). The CDR3 runs to 15 residues. Deletions cut 2 bases from V and 4 bases from J, with 14 bases between. The CDR3 DNA sequence: TGTGCCAGCAGTTTAGGGCCCGATGGTCCCTATGGCTACACCTTC. This translates into CASSLGPDGPYGYTF.

The chain couples TRBV29-1 to TRBJ1-2, with a possible D match to TRBD1 (5 bases). CDR1 is SQVTM and CDR2 is ANQGSEA in the germline V gene. V was trimmed by 0 bases and J by 2 bases, leaving 19 bases between them. This CDR3 has 17 residues. The CDR3 sequence is CSVEDRKGPEANYGYTF. DNA of the CDR3: TGCAGCGTTGAAGATAGGAAGGGGCCAGAGGCCAACTATGGCTACACCTTC.

This sequence joins TRBV4-1 and TRBJ2-3, with 8 nucleotides matching TRBD1. This CDR3 spans 20 amino acids. Trimming cost V 1 base and J 1 base; bases outside gene matches: 16. The germline V gene has CDR1 MGHRA and CDR2 YSYEKL. The CDR3 loop is CASSQVESGLGQGGTDTQYF. Written as DNA, the CDR3 is TGCGCCAGCAGCCAAGTAGAATCTGGACTCGGACAGGGTGGCACAGATACGCAGTATTTT.

This clone showed up just a few times. The chain links TRBV29-1 to TRBJ1-1; weak D call: TRBD1 (6 bases). Trimming shortened V by 6 bases and J by 11 bases, and 13 bases separated the two germline ends. The germline CDR1 and CDR2 sequences are SQVTM and ANQGSEA. The CDR3 has 10 amino acids. The CDR3 nucleotides are TGCAGCGTCGTGGGGACAACGGCTTTCTTT. As protein: CSVVGTTAFF.

The V gene is TRBV7-8, the J gene TRBJ1-2; no definite D call. The CDR3 runs to 14 residues. The V end lost 5 bases, the J end lost 3 bases, and 13 bases lay between the germline ends. CDR1 and CDR2 from the germline V gene are SGHVS and FQNEAQ. CDR3 protein: CASSPDTSHYGYTF. CDR3 DNA sequence: TGTGCCAGCAGCCCCGACACATCGCACTATGGCTACACCTTC. Drawing the rest from reference TRBV7-8 and TRBJ1-2, the complete variable domain is GAGVSQSPRYKVAKRGQDVALRCDPISGHVSLFWYQQALGQGPEFLTYFQNEAQLDKSGLPSDRFFAERPEGSVSTLKIQRTQQEDSAVYLCASSPDTSHYGYTFGSGTRLTVV.